The 5 T cell receptor beta chains in this list originate from one sample, sequenced in a study of shared clonotypes between healthy human individuals. The method was immunoSEQ multiplex PCR; TCRdb's version includes in-frame clones alone and lacks a portion of them. The sample has about 490,000 clones; less than 80% are singletons. Sequenced input: PBMCs. These receptors were taken from a woman in her thirties or forties in good health. Some clones in this sample may be carry-over from other donors' samples.

This sequence joins TRBV19 and TRBJ2-3; D may match TRBD1 or TRBD2 (5 bases each). The germline V gene has CDR1 LNHDA and CDR2 SQIVND (reference sequence). The CDR3 extends over 15 amino acids. With 5 bases removed from V and 4 bases from J, the gap between germline ends came to 16 bases. The CDR3 DNA reads as TGTGCCAGTAGTCAGGGCGGGTATGGGGCAGATACGCAGTATTTT. This gives the protein CASSQGGYGADTQYF.

For the CDR3, the DNA is TGTGCCACCAGCAGCCAAAAGTACCGGATCCCACTGTGGGGCACAGATACGCAGTATTTT. Protein product: CATSSQKYRIPLWGTDTQYF. The chain recombines TRBV15 with TRBJ2-3, with D unresolved. The CDR3 runs 20 residues. V lost 3 bases to trimming and J lost 1 base, with 26 bases between them. Per the germline V gene, CDR1 is LNHNV and CDR2 is YYDKDF (reference sequence).

This clone came up once. The chain combines TRBV28 with TRBJ2-3, with TRBD1 as a possible D gene (5 bases). Trimming pared 2 bases from V and 9 bases from J, leaving 15 bases between. This CDR3 contains 14 residues. Per germline, CDR1 MDHEN and CDR2 SYDVKM. CDR3 region: CASSLRTTRGTQYF. CDR3 DNA sequence: TGTGCCAGCAGTTTAAGGACGACAAGGGGCACGCAGTATTTT. The full variable domain, its missing parts supplied by reference TRBV28 and TRBJ2-3, is DVKVTQSSRYLVKRTGEKVFLECVQDMDHENMFWYRQDPGLGLRLIYFSYDVKMKEKGDIPEGYSVSREKKERFSLILESASTNQTSMYLCASSLRTTRGTQYFGPGTRLTVL.

This clone was picked up one time. V is TRBV11-2 and J is TRBJ2-7; D is ambiguous. The CDR3 spans 14 residues. Germline-derived CDR1 and CDR2 are SGHAT and FQNNGV. Between the trimmed V and J ends, which lost 0 bases and 3 bases, there was a span of 9 bases. Here the CDR3 reads CASSLEAPNYEQYF. CDR3 bases: TGTGCCAGCAGCTTAGAGGCGCCCAACTACGAGCAGTACTTC.

V is TRBV10-2 and J is TRBJ2-7; possibly TRBD1 or TRBD2 for D (5 bases each). Germline-derived CDR1 and CDR2 are WSHSY and SAAADI. Trimming stripped 11 bases from V and 2 bases from J, with 16 bases between. CDR3 size: 13 residues. The CDR3 nucleotides read TGCGCCTGTTCCGGGACGGAAGCCTACGAGCAGTACTTC. This encodes CACSGTEAYEQYF.